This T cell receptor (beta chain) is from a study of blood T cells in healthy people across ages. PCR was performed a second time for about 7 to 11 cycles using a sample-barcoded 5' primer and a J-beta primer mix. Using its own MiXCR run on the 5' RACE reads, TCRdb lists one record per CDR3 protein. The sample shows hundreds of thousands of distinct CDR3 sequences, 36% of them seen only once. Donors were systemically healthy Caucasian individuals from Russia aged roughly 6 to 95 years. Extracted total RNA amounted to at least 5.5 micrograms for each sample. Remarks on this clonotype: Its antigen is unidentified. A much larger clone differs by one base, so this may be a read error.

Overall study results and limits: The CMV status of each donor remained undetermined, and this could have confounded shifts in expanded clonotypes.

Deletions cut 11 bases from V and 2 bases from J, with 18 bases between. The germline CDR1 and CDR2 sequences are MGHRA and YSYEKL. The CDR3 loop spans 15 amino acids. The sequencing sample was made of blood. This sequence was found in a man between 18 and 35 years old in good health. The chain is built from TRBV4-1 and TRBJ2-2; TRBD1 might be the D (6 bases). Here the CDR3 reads CAGPSGEKNTGELFF. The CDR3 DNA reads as TGCGCCGGGCCCTCAGGGGAGAAAAACACCGGGGAGCTGTTTTTT.